This section outlines one T cell receptor beta chain sequence together with its context. The target antigen is unknown. The record originates from a study of vaccination and CD4 T cells after COVID-19. For the study at large: Median time from COVID diagnosis to post-COVID sampling was 101 days (35 to 161). Whole-study findings and limits: Convalescent patients saw a median about 90% of their reactive clones show up only after vaccination.

Germline CDR1 MNHEY, CDR2 SVGEGT. V was pared by 6 bases and J by 0 bases, with 15 bases between. This CDR3 is 15 amino acids long. Cultured CD4+ T-cell DNA underwent Oncomine TCR Beta short-read sequencing. One entry per CDR3 protein results from TCRdb running MiXCR on the PCR reads. The data contain about 17,000 distinct CDR3 sequences, approximately 50% of them singletons. Described treatment: roughly 10-day PBMC culture with coronavirus spike peptide pools or control peptides (ViraFEST assay). The receptor was derived from a human donor who had recovered from COVID-19. The input for sequencing was CD4+ T cells from blood, cultured in vitro, taken before SARS-CoV-2 vaccination. The chain carries TRBV6-2 or TRBV6-3 and TRBJ2-7; a possible D gene is TRBD2 (6 bases). CDR3 amino acids: CASRPRRDFSYEQYF. The CDR3 DNA reads as TGTGCCAGCAGACCCCGCCGGGACTTCTCCTACGAGCAGTACTTC.